A single sample gave rise to the 28 T cell receptor beta chains below, sequenced in a study of cytomegalovirus exposure and HLA in healthy donors. TCRdb keeps only in-frame clones here, not all; method: immunoSEQ multiplex PCR. The sample consists of over 250,000 clones, 86% of them appearing once. The sequencing input was PBMCs. Every receptor here comes from a woman between 18 and 30 years old in good health and CMV-seronegative.

The CDR3 nucleotides are TGTGCCAGCAGCTTAGTAACGGGAGGGCCCGATGAGCAGTTCTTC. Amino acid sequence: CASSLVTGGPDEQFF. The V call is TRBV7-2, the J call TRBJ2-1; 8 nucleotides agree with TRBD2. V was clipped by 1 base and J by 8 bases; unmatched bases: 7. The CDR3 runs to 15 residues. Germline V gives CDR1 SGHTA, CDR2 FQGNSA.

The chain carries TRBV6-1 and TRBJ1-4; the match to TRBD1 covers 7 bases. V lost 7 bases and J lost 6; bases outside the gene matches: 11. Germline CDR1 is MNHNS and CDR2 is SASEGT. This CDR3 has 15 amino acids. This chain's CDR3 is CASTYPGGGDEKLFF. CDR3 bases: TGTGCCAGCACCTACCCGGGAGGGGGCGATGAAAAACTGTTTTTT.

This chain uses TRBV5-1 with TRBJ1-3; D call uncertain. The V gene lost 4 bases and the J gene lost 0 bases, with 5 bases spanning the gap. The CDR3 spans 13 residues. Germline CDR1 reads SGHRS; CDR2 reads YFSETQ. CDR3 nucleotide sequence: TGCGCCAGCAGCCTAGGCTCTGGAAACACCATATATTTT. This sequence encodes CASSLGSGNTIYF.

The rearrangement uses TRBV5-4 and TRBJ1-2; D perhaps matches TRBD1 (6 bases). V was shortened by 5 bases and J by 4 bases, with 15 bases between the two germline ends. CDR3 length equals 14 residues. Germline V gene lookup returns CDR1 SGHNT and CDR2 YYREEE (reference sequence). CDR3 nucleotide sequence: TGTGCCAGCAGGCCTCAGGGGCAGTCCTATGGCTACACCTTC. It translates to CASRPQGQSYGYTF.

V and J are TRBV18 and TRBJ1-2, with D perhaps TRBD1 (5 bases). Germline V lookup: CDR1 KGHSH, CDR2 LQKENI. V was clipped by 5 bases and J by 6 bases, with 10 bases between them. The CDR3 is made up of 12 amino acids. CDR3 sequence (DNA): TGTGCCAGCTCAAGGGGCACTGATGGCTACACCTTC. Translation: CASSRGTDGYTF.

V usage is TRBV28 and J usage is TRBJ1-2; D gene ambiguous. Trimming shortened V by 4 bases and J by 2 bases, and 17 bases separated the two germline ends. Germline CDR1 is MDHEN and CDR2 is SYDVKM. The CDR3 has 16 residues. The chain's CDR3 is CASSSPNAVGNYGYTF. In DNA form, the CDR3 reads TGTGCCAGCAGTTCCCCAAATGCGGTAGGAAACTATGGCTACACCTTC.

The rearrangement uses TRBV7-2 and TRBJ1-2; TRBD1 is a possible D gene (5 bases). CDR1 SGHTA and CDR2 FQGNSA come from the germline V gene. This CDR3 contains 13 residues. V was pared by 0 bases and J by 7 bases, with 9 bases between. This CDR3 reads CASSLAGVVGYTF. The DNA of the CDR3 is TGTGCCAGCAGCTTAGCAGGGGTTGTTGGCTACACCTTC.

J is TRBJ2-3 and V is TRBV5-1; TRBD2 aligns across 7 bases. With V trimmed by 4 bases and J by 0 bases, 5 bases remained unmatched. Germline CDR1 reads SGHRS; CDR2 reads YFSETQ. The CDR3 contains 15 residues. CDR3 amino acids: CASSPSGTSTDTQYF. In nucleotides, the CDR3 is TGCGCCAGCAGCCCTAGCGGTACTAGCACAGATACGCAGTATTTT. The full variable domain, with the rest looked up from reference TRBV5-1 and TRBJ2-3, is KAGVTQTPRYLIKTRGQQVTLSCSPISGHRSVSWYQQTPGQGLQFLFEYFSETQRNKGNFPGRFSGRQFSNSRSEMNVSTLELGDSALYLCASSPSGTSTDTQYFGPGTRLTVL.

This clone was counted only a few times. CDR3 sequence reads: CASSTQRKANYGYTF. CDR3 DNA: TGTGCCAGCAGCACCCAGCGAAAAGCTAACTATGGCTACACCTTC. The chain employs TRBV7-9 and TRBJ1-2; D remains unclear. The CDR3 loop spans 15 amino acids. From germline, CDR1 is SEHNR and CDR2 FQNEAQ (reference sequence). Trimming removed 5 bases at V and 0 bases at J, with 13 bases between. Complete variable domain (other parts from reference TRBV7-9 and TRBJ1-2): DTGVSQNPRHKITKRGQNVTFRCDPISEHNRLYWYRQTLGQGPEFLTYFQNEAQLEKSRLLSDRFSAERPKGSFSTLEIQRTEQGDSAMYLCASSTQRKANYGYTFGSGTRLTVV.

The rearrangement uses TRBV2 and TRBJ1-6; TRBD1 might be the D (6 bases). V was shortened by 1 base and J by 0 bases, with 13 bases between the two germline ends. Per the germline V gene, CDR1 is SNHLY and CDR2 is FYNNEI. CDR3 length: 18 amino acids. CDR3 in DNA: TGTGCCAGCAGTGAAGGGACAGCCAGGAGCTCCTATAATTCACCCCTCCACTTT. Its protein product is CASSEGTARSSYNSPLHF.

This clone was observed a single time. This chain links TRBV27 with TRBJ2-7; 7 positions match TRBD1. Per germline, CDR1 MNHEY and CDR2 SMNVEV (reference sequence). After removal of 0 bases from V and 1 base from J, the junction contained 3 bases not matched to a gene. The CDR3 extends over 15 amino acids. CDR3 coding DNA: TGTGCCAGCAGTTTATCCGGGACAGCTTCCTACGAGCAGTACTTC. Protein: CASSLSGTASYEQYF.

This clone has just one count. The chain links TRBV7-9 to TRBJ2-5; 8 bases align to TRBD2. The germline CDR1 and CDR2 sequences are SEHNR and FQNEAQ (reference sequence). The CDR3 length is 15 residues. V lost 5 bases and J lost 4; bases outside the gene matches: 9. CDR3 in amino acids: CASSPNSGIGETQYF. The DNA of the CDR3 is TGTGCCAGCAGCCCGAATAGCGGGATCGGAGAGACCCAGTACTTC.

This sequence joins TRBV5-1 and TRBJ2-7, with 12 bases identical to TRBD2. This CDR3 spans 15 amino acids. Germline CDR1 and CDR2: SGHRS and YFSETQ. The J segment lost 5 bases and the V segment lost 4 bases, leaving 7 bases of the junction unmatched. CDR3 region: CASSPSGRANDEQYF. CDR3 in DNA: TGCGCCAGCAGCCCTAGCGGGAGGGCCAATGACGAGCAGTACTTC. The whole variable domain, filled in from reference TRBV5-1 and TRBJ2-7, reads KAGVTQTPRYLIKTRGQQVTLSCSPISGHRSVSWYQQTPGQGLQFLFEYFSETQRNKGNFPGRFSGRQFSNSRSEMNVSTLELGDSALYLCASSPSGRANDEQYFGPGTRLTVT.

The chain couples TRBV10-3 to TRBJ1-1; TRBD1 matches at 8 bases. Germline-derived CDR1 and CDR2 are ENHRY and SYGVKD. The CDR3 is 15 amino acids. With V trimmed by 8 bases and J by 1 base, 9 bases remained unmatched. DNA of the CDR3: TGTGCCATCCACACTCCGACAGGGGCGAACACTGAAGCTTTCTTT. This gives the protein CAIHTPTGANTEAFF.

The chain is built from TRBV19 and TRBJ2-2; possible D gene TRBD2, 6 bases. This CDR3 has 14 amino acids. Trimming shortened V by 5 bases and J by 6 bases, and 13 bases separated the two germline ends. In germline, CDR1 is LNHDA, CDR2 SQIVND (reference sequence). CDR3 protein: CASSLTGVPGELFF. In DNA, the CDR3 is TGTGCCAGTAGTCTCACGGGAGTCCCCGGGGAGCTGTTTTTT.

This chain joins TRBV30 and TRBJ2-1; D might be TRBD2 (6 bases). CDR3 length: 15 residues. V was cut by 3 bases and J by 1 base, with 13 bases left in between. Looked up from germline, CDR1 is GTSNPN and CDR2 is SVGIG (reference sequence). CDR3 nucleotide sequence: TGTGCCTGGAGAAACTCCCGGGGGTCCTACAATGAGCAGTTCTTC. Translating gives CAWRNSRGSYNEQFF.

This chain joins TRBV10-3 and TRBJ1-1; TRBD1 matches at 8 bases. Trimming took 5 bases from V and 7 from J; bases not matched to a gene: 6. CDR1 and CDR2 (germline): ENHRY, SYGVKD. The CDR3 extends over 13 amino acids. The CDR3 nucleotides read TGTGCCATCAGTTTGGACAGGGAAATTGAAGCTTTCTTT. It yields the protein CAISLDREIEAFF.

This chain joins TRBV5-1 and TRBJ2-1, with 7 bases identical to TRBD1. Germline values: CDR1 SGHRS, CDR2 YFSETQ. Trimming took 3 bases from V and 5 from J; bases not matched to a gene: 2. The CDR3 totals 13 residues. CDR3 bases: TGCGCCAGCAGCTACGGGACAGACAATGAGCAGTTCTTC. It specifies CASSYGTDNEQFF.

V and J are TRBV18 and TRBJ2-1; 9 nucleotides match TRBD1. Germline assignment: CDR1 KGHSH and CDR2 LQKENI. The CDR3 loop spans 16 amino acids. The V segment lost 5 bases and the J segment 8 bases; nucleotides outside the gene matches: 13. The CDR3 nucleotides read TGTGCCAGCTCAACTTACGGACAGGGGCGGGCCGATGAGCAGTTCTTC. Translating it yields CASSTYGQGRADEQFF.

The CDR3 bases are TGTGCCAGCAGCTTCGTAGAACAGGGCTTCACTGAAAAACTGTTTTTT. Protein: CASSFVEQGFTEKLFF. This chain connects TRBV7-2 to TRBJ1-4, with D possibly being TRBD1 (6 bases). From germline, CDR1 is SGHTA and CDR2 FQGNSA. CDR3 length: 16 residues. V lost 3 bases and J 7 bases, leaving 18 bases between the germline ends.

V is TRBV7-2 and J is TRBJ2-3; D unclear. The CDR3 is made up of 14 amino acids. Per germline, CDR1 SGHTA and CDR2 FQGNSA. The V end lost 4 bases, the J end lost 2 bases, and 10 bases lay between the germline ends. For the CDR3, the DNA is TGTGCCAGCAGCTCTGAACGGGTCACAGATACGCAGTATTTT. Translation: CASSSERVTDTQYF.

The V gene is TRBV5-1, the J gene TRBJ2-5; 9 nucleotides align to TRBD1. In germline, CDR1 is SGHRS, CDR2 YFSETQ. CDR3 length: 14 amino acids. Trimming at V came to 5 bases and at J to 5 bases, leaving 7 bases not matched to a gene. CDR3 loop: CASSHRGQRETQYF. Here the CDR3 DNA reads TGCGCCAGCAGTCACAGGGGGCAGAGGGAGACCCAGTACTTC.

The gene calls are TRBV5-1 and TRBJ2-3; TRBD2 is a possible D gene (5 bases). Germline CDR1 and CDR2: SGHRS and YFSETQ. Trimming cost V 0 bases and J 1 base, with 6 bases left between them. This CDR3 contains 14 residues. The CDR3 region is CASSLAGGTDTQYF. CDR3 bases: TGCGCCAGCAGCTTGGCCGGGGGCACAGATACGCAGTATTTT.

The DNA for the CDR3 is TGCGCCAGCAGCCCCCTAGCGGGAGCTAACGGGGAGCTGTTTTTT. This encodes CASSPLAGANGELFF. The J gene is TRBJ2-2, the V gene TRBV5-1; 10 bases fit TRBD2. V lost 4 bases, J lost 7 bases, and 7 bases stayed unmatched. The germline gives CDR1 SGHRS, CDR2 YFSETQ. The CDR3 is 15 amino acids.

V gene TRBV6-1 combines with J gene TRBJ1-2; D unclear. This CDR3 comprises 11 residues. Between the trimmed V and J ends, which lost 3 bases and 8 bases, there was a span of 7 bases. Germline CDR1 reads MNHNS; CDR2 reads SASEGT. The CDR3 nucleotides read TGTGCCAGCAGTGATTCTAGAGGCTACACCTTC. Its translation: CASSDSRGYTF.

The V gene is TRBV5-6, the J gene TRBJ1-2; a possible D gene is TRBD1 (5 bases). Germline V gives CDR1 SGHDT, CDR2 YYEEEE. There are 12 residues in the CDR3. Trimming stripped 4 bases from V and 3 bases from J, with 7 bases between. The CDR3 loop is CASSTQDYGYTF. The DNA of the CDR3 is TGTGCCAGCAGCACACAGGACTATGGCTACACCTTC.

The rearrangement uses TRBV28 and TRBJ2-7, with 11 nucleotides matching TRBD1. The CDR3 is 13 amino acids. The V gene end was trimmed by 6 bases and the J gene end by 7 bases; junction bases not matched to a gene: 5. Germline CDR1 MDHEN, CDR2 SYDVKM. Written as DNA, the CDR3 is TGTGCCAGCAGGGCCGGGACAGGGGGAGAGCAGTACTTC. Its protein is CASRAGTGGEQYF.

The V and J genes are TRBV4-1 and TRBJ2-1, with D unresolved. The CDR3 is 13 residues long. CDR1 and CDR2 from the germline V gene are MGHRA and YSYEKL. The germline V and J ends were trimmed by 0 bases and 9 bases, with 9 bases remaining between them. The CDR3 reads CASSQDLRGEQFF. The DNA of the CDR3 is TGCGCCAGCAGCCAAGACCTTCGCGGTGAGCAGTTCTTC.